The source of this T cell receptor (beta chain) is a study of blood T cell repertoires in COVID-19. Background on the study: COVID-19 samples from acute and convalescent phases originated in the United States, Italy and Spain. Nucleic acid was either cDNA or gDNA, and it came from T cells, B-cell-depleted T cells, or PBMCs.

Original processing methods: By means of reference gene primer amplification, nucleated cell counts were estimated. Generated by immunoSEQ multiplex PCR, the TCRdb table keeps only in-frame clones and is missing some. D and trimming were read from the DNA, whereas the V and J calls and clone size are those reported in that table. The sample includes 150,000 to 200,000 clones, approximately 91% seen only once; the top ten take 2.1%. V was clipped by 4 bases and J by 10 bases; unmatched bases: 5. The CDR3 sequence is 14 residues long. Looked up from germline, CDR1 is SGHKS and CDR2 is YYEKEE (reference sequence).

The chain is built from TRBV5-5 and TRBJ1-6; 10 bases fit TRBD1. The sample consisted of peripheral blood. This receptor was identified in a man between 65 and 85 years old with active or convalescent COVID-19. CDR3 loop: CASSTGTGDSPLHF. CDR3 sequence (DNA): TGTGCCAGCAGCACCGGGACAGGGGACTCACCCCTCCACTTT.